This TCR beta chain was captured by sequencing in a study of STAT3 mutations in large granular lymphocyte leukemia. Study-level information: Canonical activating STAT3 mutations were detected in roughly half of the longitudinally sequenced T-LGLL patients.

A note on this clone: Its antigen is undetermined.

Study conclusions and caveats: In several patients, dominant TCR clone burden exceeded STAT3 mutant burden. At least one immunodominant TCR beta clonotype appeared in every T-cell large granular lymphocyte leukemia patient. All newly emerging clones after therapy were STAT3 wild type.

CDR1 and CDR2 (germline): SGHNT, YYREEE (reference sequence). This CDR3 has 14 residues. Trimming shortened V by 4 bases and J by 4 bases, and 15 bases separated the two germline ends. Clones were sequenced by immunoSEQ multiplex PCR, and TCRdb holds only the in-frame ones, with some missing. The table has roughly 2,600 clones, 75% to 90% seen once. The TCR originated in a woman between 65 and 79 years old with T-cell large granular lymphocyte leukemia. Some clones in this sample may be carry-over from other donors' samples. Sequenced input: peripheral blood mononuclear cells. This chain uses TRBV5-4 with TRBJ2-7; a possible D gene is TRBD1 (6 bases). CDR3: CASSQPQQGYEQYF. DNA of the CDR3: TGTGCCAGCAGCCAACCACAGCAGGGGTACGAGCAGTACTTC.